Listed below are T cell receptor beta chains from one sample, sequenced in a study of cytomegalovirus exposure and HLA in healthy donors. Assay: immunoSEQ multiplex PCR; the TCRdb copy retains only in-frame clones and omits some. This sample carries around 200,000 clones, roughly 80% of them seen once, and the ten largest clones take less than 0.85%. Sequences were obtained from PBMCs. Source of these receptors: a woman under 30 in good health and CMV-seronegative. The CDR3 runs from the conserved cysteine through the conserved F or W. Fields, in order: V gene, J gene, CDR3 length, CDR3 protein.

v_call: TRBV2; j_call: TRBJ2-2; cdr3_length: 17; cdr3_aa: CASSVSAGTANTGELFF
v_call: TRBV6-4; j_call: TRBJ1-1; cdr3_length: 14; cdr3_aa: CASSDSGDRGRAFF
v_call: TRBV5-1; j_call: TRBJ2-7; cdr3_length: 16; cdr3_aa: CASSPALTAGSYEQYF
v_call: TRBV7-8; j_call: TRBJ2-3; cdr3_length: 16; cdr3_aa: CASSPGLAGGTDTQYF
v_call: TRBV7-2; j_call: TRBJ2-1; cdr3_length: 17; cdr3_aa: CASSSAGWRAIYNEQFF
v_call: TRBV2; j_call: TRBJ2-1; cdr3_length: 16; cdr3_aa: CASSEERQPTHNEQFF
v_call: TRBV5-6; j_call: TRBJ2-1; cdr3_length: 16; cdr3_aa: CASSLLGQSSYNEQFF
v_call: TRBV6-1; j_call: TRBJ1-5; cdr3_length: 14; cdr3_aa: CASRRQIINQPQHF
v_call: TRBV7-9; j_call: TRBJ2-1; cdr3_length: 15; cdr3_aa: CASSPLAGGPHEQFF
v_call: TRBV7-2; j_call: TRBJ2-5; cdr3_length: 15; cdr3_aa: CASSISGGAGETQYF
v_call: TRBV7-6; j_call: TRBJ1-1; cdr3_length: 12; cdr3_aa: CASSWGDTEAFF
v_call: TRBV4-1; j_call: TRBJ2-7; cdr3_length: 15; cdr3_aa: CASSHDREEPYEQYF
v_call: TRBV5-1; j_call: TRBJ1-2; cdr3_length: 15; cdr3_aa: CASSVDRGSSYGYTF
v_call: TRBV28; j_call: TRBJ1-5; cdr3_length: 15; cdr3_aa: CAGGDTGGNNQPQHF
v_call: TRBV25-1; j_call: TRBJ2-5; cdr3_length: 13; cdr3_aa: CASSEGGEETQYF
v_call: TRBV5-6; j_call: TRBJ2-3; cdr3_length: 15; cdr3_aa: CASSFMGLSTDTQYF
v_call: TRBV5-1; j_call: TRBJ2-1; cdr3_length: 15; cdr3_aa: CASSAEGSSYNEQFF
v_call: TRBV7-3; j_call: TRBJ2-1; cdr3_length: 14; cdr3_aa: CASSLFRTGNEQFF
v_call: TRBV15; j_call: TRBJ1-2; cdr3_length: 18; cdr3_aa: CATSREYAPGQDNYGYTF
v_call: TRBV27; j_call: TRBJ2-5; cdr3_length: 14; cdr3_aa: CASRTTAGRETQYF
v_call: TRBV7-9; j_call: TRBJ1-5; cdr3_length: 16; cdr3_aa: CASSFSGSSLHQPQHF
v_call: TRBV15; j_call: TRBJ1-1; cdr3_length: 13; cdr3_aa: CATSQGPGTEAFF